This entry features one TCR beta chain sequence. Its antigen is as yet unknown. These data originate in a study of cytomegalovirus exposure and HLA in healthy donors. Background on the study: The approximately 710 first-cohort repertoires and the approximately 130 validation repertoires shared the same platform, a later analysis reported. Study-level findings and limits: Specificity of a few CMV-associated chains for CMV antigens was verified in vitro. There were under 200 TCR beta chains listed as cytomegalovirus-associated.

Generated by immunoSEQ multiplex PCR, the TCRdb table keeps only in-frame clones and is missing some. The sample lists roughly 64,000 clones, roughly 94% occurring once. The CDR3 is made up of 14 amino acids. Germline V gives CDR1 LNHNV, CDR2 YYDKDF (reference sequence). Trimming removed 5 bases from V and 3 bases from J, with 14 bases in between. This sequence was found in a woman aged 18-35 years in good health and CMV-seropositive. What was sequenced was PBMCs. The J gene is TRBJ2-7, the V gene TRBV15, with a possible D match to TRBD2 (6 bases). CDR3 nucleotide sequence: TGTGCCACCAGCCTCAGGCAGGGAGGCTACGAGCAGTACTTC. This codes for CATSLRQGGYEQYF.